These 14 T cell receptor beta chains came from one sample sequenced in a study of blood T cell repertoires in COVID-19. Sequencing used immunoSEQ multiplex PCR; TCRdb keeps in-frame clones, though not all of them. The table has about 87,000 clones, approximately 86% seen once; the top ten hold 4.5% to 5.5%. Sequenced: peripheral blood. These receptors originate from a man aged 40-49 years with acute or convalescent COVID-19.

This chain uses TRBV30 with TRBJ2-7; maybe TRBD2 (5 bases). Germline-derived CDR1 and CDR2 are GTSNPN and SVGIG (reference sequence). This CDR3 has 14 amino acids. V was cut by 2 bases and J by 7 bases, with 18 bases left in between. DNA of the CDR3: TGTGCCTGGAGTCCAAGGACCTTTAGGAGGGAGCAGTACTTC. Encoded protein: CAWSPRTFRREQYF.

The chain employs TRBV27 and TRBJ2-7, with 8 bases identical to TRBD2. The J segment lost 6 bases and the V segment lost 8 bases, leaving 12 bases of the junction unmatched. The CDR3 totals 14 residues. Germline CDR1 and CDR2: MNHEY and SMNVEV (reference sequence). The CDR3 loop is CASHGGAQIGEQYF. The CDR3 DNA sequence: TGTGCCAGCCACGGGGGGGCGCAAATAGGCGAGCAGTACTTC.

This chain connects TRBV16 to TRBJ1-4, with a weak D call TRBD1 (5 bases). Germline values: CDR1 KGHSY, CDR2 FQNENV. This CDR3 spans 15 amino acids. Trimming pared 0 bases from V and 8 bases from J, leaving 13 bases between. The CDR3 is CASSQSFRAREKLFF. In nucleotides, the CDR3 is TGTGCCAGCAGCCAATCCTTCAGGGCTAGGGAAAAACTGTTTTTT.

This rearrangement joins TRBV4-1 to TRBJ2-7; 9 bases fit TRBD2. CDR1 and CDR2 (germline): MGHRA, YSYEKL. V gave up 1 base and J gave up 6 bases; unmatched junction bases: 7. This CDR3 spans 15 amino acids. CDR3 nucleotides: TGCGCCAGCAGCCAAGTGCCCAGCGGGAGGTTCGAGCAGTACTTC. Protein product: CASSQVPSGRFEQYF.

This CDR3 is CASSLVALDEQYF. CDR3 bases: TGTGCCAGCAGCTTAGTGGCTTTGGACGAGCAGTACTTC. This chain connects TRBV7-6 to TRBJ2-7; D not certain. CDR1 SGHVS and CDR2 FNYEAQ come from the germline V gene. V lost 1 base and J lost 5, with 9 bases in between. This CDR3 spans 13 amino acids.

CDR3: CAWSGGKGRAFF. The CDR3, as DNA: TGTGCCTGGAGTGGGGGAAAGGGGCGAGCTTTCTTT. The V and J genes are TRBV30 and TRBJ1-1, with a tentative D call TRBD1 (5 bases). Germline loops: CDR1 GTSNPN, CDR2 SVGIG (reference sequence). This CDR3 has 12 amino acids. Trimming cost V 1 base and J 10 bases, with 13 bases left between them.

As concerns this clone: This CDR3 is also generated by other DNA sequences in the sample. J is TRBJ1-1 and V is TRBV7-9, with unresolved D. Germline lookup yields CDR1 SEHNR and CDR2 FQNEAQ (reference sequence). Trimming cost V 3 bases and J 3 bases, with 8 bases left between them. The CDR3 loop spans 13 amino acids. This CDR3 reads CASSLEEDTEAFF. Here the CDR3 DNA reads TGTGCCAGCAGCTTGGAGGAGGACACTGAAGCTTTCTTT.

This chain connects TRBV6-2 or TRBV6-3 to TRBJ1-5; D is uncertain. Germline V gene lookup returns CDR1 MNHEY and CDR2 SVGEGT. V gave up 5 bases and J gave up 9 bases, with 11 bases separating them. The CDR3 is 12 residues long. This chain's CDR3 is CASSPPVSPQHF. CDR3 DNA sequence: TGTGCCAGCAGTCCGCCGGTTTCGCCCCAGCATTTT.

V gene TRBV5-1 combines with J gene TRBJ2-1; 11 bases agree with TRBD2. CDR3 length equals 16 residues. Germline values: CDR1 SGHRS, CDR2 YFSETQ. The J segment lost 7 bases and the V segment lost 3 bases, leaving 9 bases of the junction unmatched. The CDR3 region is CASSSRASGRSNEQFF. The DNA for the CDR3 is TGCGCCAGCAGCTCCCGTGCTAGCGGGAGGTCTAATGAGCAGTTCTTC.

This chain joins TRBV19 and TRBJ2-1, with 9 bases lining up with TRBD2. The V and J ends lost 5 bases and 12 bases, in that order; junction bases with no gene match: 20. Germline CDR1 LNHDA, CDR2 SQIVND (reference sequence). The CDR3 covers 17 residues. The DNA for the CDR3 is TGTGCCAGTAGTCAGTCGCCCGGGACTAGCCTCACTGGGGGGCAGTTCTTC. It yields the protein CASSQSPGTSLTGGQFF.

The chain's CDR3 is CASSYLTSGTQYF. DNA for the CDR3: TGTGCCAGCAGTTACTTGACTTCCGGGACCCAGTACTTC. The V call is TRBV6-2 or TRBV6-3, the J call TRBJ2-5; D gene uncertain. The CDR3 is 13 residues long. The germline V and J ends were trimmed by 1 base and 7 bases, with 10 bases remaining between them. Germline V gene sequence: CDR1 MNHEY, CDR2 SVGEGT.

The chain joins TRBV5-1 to TRBJ2-7; 10 nucleotides align to TRBD2. The CDR3 totals 18 residues. V dropped 0 bases and J dropped 0; count of bases not matched to a gene: 9. CDR1 is SGHRS, CDR2 YFSETQ, per germline. CDR3 DNA: TGCGCCAGCAGCTTGGATCGGCTAGCGGGGGACCACTCCTACGAGCAGTACTTC. Amino acids: CASSLDRLAGDHSYEQYF.

This clone was detected only once. The rearrangement joins TRBV5-1 to TRBJ2-5; 9 bases line up with TRBD1. CDR1 is SGHRS, CDR2 YFSETQ, per germline. J gave up 7 bases and V 1 base, and 8 bases lay outside the gene matches. The CDR3 is made up of 15 amino acids. The CDR3 nucleotides read TGCGCCAGCAGCTTGATAACAGGGGGCGAGGTGACCCAGTACTTC. Protein sequence: CASSLITGGEVTQYF.

V usage is TRBV18 and J usage is TRBJ1-4; TRBD1 matches 7 bases. This CDR3 spans 14 amino acids. Germline trimming cut 3 bases from V and 5 bases from J; bases unmatched to any gene: 3. CDR1 is KGHSH, CDR2 LQKENI, per germline. The CDR3 is CASSPTGPNEKLFF. The CDR3 DNA sequence: TGTGCCAGCTCACCGACAGGGCCGAATGAAAAACTGTTTTTT.